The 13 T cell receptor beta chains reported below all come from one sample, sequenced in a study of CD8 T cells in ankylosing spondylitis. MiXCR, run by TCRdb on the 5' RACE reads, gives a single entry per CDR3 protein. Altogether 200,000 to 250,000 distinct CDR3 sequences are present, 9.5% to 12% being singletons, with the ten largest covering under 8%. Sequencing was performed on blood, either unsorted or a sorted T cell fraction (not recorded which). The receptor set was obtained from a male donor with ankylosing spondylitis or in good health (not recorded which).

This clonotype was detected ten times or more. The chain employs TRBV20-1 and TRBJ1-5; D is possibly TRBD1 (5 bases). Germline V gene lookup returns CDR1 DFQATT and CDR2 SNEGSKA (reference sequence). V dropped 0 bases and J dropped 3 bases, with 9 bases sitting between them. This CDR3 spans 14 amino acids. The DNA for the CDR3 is TGCAGTGCTAGAGATCCGGGGACCAATCAGCCCCAGCATTTT. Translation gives CSARDPGTNQPQHF.

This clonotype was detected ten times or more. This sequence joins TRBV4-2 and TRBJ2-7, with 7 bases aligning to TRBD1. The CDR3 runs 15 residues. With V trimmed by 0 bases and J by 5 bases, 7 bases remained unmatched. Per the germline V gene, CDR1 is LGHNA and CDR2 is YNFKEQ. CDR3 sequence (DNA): TGTGCCAGCAGCCAAGAGTTGACAGGGCTACACGAGCAGTACTTC. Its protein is CASSQELTGLHEQYF.

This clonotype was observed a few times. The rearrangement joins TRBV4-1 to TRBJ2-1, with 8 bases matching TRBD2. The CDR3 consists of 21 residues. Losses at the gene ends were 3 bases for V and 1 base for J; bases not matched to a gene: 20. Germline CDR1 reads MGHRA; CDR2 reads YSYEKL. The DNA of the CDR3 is TGCGCCAGCAGCCATAGAGCGGGAGTGGGTAAAGCCTCAGAATCCTACAATGAGCAGTTCTTC. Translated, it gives CASSHRAGVGKASESYNEQFF.

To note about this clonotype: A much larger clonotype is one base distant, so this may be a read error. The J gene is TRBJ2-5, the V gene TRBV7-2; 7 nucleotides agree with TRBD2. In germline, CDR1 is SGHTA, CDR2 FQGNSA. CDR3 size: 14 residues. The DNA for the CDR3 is TGTGTCAGCAGCGCTGGACTAGTCCAAGAGACCCAGTACTTC. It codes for CVSSAGLVQETQYF.

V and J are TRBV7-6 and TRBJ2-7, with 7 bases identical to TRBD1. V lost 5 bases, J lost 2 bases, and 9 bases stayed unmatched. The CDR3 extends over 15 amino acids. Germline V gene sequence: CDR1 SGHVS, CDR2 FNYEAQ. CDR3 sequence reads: CASSRLQGVTYEQYF. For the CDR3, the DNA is TGTGCCAGCAGCCGACTTCAGGGGGTTACCTACGAGCAGTACTTC.

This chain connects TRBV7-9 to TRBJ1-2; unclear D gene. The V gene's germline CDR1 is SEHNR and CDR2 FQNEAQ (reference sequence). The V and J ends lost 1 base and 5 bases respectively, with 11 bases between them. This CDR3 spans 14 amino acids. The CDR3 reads CASSLEGPGYGYTF. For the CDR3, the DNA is TGTGCCAGCAGCTTAGAAGGGCCGGGATATGGCTACACCTTC.

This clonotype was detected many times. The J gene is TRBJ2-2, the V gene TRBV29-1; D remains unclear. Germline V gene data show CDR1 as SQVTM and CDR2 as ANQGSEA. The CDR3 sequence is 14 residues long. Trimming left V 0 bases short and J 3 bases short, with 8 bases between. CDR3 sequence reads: CSVEDRSYTGELFF. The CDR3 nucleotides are TGCAGCGTTGAAGATAGGAGTTACACCGGGGAGCTGTTTTTT.

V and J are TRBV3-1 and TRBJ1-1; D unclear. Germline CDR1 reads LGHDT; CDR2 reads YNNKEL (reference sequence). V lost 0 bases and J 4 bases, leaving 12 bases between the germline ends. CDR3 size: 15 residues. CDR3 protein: CASSQDHLSGTEAFF. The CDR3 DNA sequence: TGTGCCAGCAGCCAAGATCACCTGAGCGGCACTGAAGCTTTCTTT.

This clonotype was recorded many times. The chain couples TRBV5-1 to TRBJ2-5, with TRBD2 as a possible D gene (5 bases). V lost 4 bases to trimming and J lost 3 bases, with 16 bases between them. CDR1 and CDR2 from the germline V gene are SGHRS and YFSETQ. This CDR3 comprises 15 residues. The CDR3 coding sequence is TGCGCCAGCAGCCCCTCAGCCAGCGGCAAAGAGACCCAGTACTTC. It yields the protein CASSPSASGKETQYF. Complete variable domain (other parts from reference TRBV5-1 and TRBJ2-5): KAGVTQTPRYLIKTRGQQVTLSCSPISGHRSVSWYQQTPGQGLQFLFEYFSETQRNKGNFPGRFSGRQFSNSRSEMNVSTLELGDSALYLCASSPSASGKETQYFGPGTRLLVL.

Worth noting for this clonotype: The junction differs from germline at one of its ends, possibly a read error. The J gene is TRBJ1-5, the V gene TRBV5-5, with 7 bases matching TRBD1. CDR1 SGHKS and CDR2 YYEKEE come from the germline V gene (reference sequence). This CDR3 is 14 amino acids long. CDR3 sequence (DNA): TGTGTCAGCAGCGAGGACAGGATGCAACAGCCCCAGCATTTT. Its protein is CVSSEDRMQQPQHF.

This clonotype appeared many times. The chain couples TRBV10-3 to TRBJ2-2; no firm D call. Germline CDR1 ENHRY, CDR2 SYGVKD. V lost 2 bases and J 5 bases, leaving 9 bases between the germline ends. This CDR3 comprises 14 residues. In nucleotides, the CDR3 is TGTGCCATCAGTGAGACCCGGCCTACCGGGGAGCTGTTTTTT. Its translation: CAISETRPTGELFF.

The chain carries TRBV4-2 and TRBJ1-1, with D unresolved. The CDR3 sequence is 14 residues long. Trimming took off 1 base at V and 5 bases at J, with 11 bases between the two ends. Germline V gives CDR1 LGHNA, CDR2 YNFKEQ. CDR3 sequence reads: CASSQGAGRTEAFF. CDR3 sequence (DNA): TGTGCCAGCAGCCAAGGGGCCGGCAGGACTGAAGCTTTCTTT.

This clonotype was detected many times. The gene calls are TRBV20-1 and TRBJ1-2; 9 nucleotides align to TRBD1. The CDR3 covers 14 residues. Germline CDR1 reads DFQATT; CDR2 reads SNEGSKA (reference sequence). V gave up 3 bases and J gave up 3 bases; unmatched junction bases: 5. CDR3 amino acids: CSASPGTGYYGYTF. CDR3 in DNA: TGCAGTGCTAGCCCCGGGACAGGGTACTATGGCTACACCTTC.